The T cell receptor beta chain described here comes from a study of resident and recirculating memory T cells in vitiligo. Study context: Each patient gave two lesional and two nonlesional epidermal shave biopsies, plus PBMCs.

CDR3 length: 13 residues. Germline V gene lookup returns CDR1 MGHRA and CDR2 YSYEKL. The V and J ends lost 4 bases and 6 bases respectively, with 12 bases between them. Libraries were prepared by immunoSEQ multiplex PCR; TCRdb keeps only in-frame clonotypes and omits some of them. The sample has roughly 76,000 clones; 80% to 95% are singletons. This chain links TRBV4-1 with TRBJ1-1; D remains unclear. The receptor was isolated from a male donor with vitiligo. Specimen: blood. The CDR3 nucleotides read TGCGCCAGCAGCCTCAGTATGGTCCCTGAAGCTTTCTTT. Translating gives CASSLSMVPEAFF.